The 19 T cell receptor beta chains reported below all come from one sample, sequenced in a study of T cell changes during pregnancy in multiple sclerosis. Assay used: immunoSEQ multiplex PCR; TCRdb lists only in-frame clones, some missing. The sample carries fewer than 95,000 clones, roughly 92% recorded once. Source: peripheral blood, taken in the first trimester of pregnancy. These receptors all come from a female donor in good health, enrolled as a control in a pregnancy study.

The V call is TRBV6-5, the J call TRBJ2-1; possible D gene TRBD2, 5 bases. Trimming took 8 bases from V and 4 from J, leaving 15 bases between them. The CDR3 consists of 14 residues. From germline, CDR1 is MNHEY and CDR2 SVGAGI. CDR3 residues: CASRRSGTYNEQFF. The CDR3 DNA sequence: TGTGCCAGCCGGAGGTCAGGAACATACAATGAGCAGTTCTTC.

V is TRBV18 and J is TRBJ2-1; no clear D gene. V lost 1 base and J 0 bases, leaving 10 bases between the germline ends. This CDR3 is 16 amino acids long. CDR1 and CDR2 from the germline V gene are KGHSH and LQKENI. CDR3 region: CASSPRKRGSYNEQFF. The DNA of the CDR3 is TGTGCCAGCTCACCACGGAAGCGAGGCTCCTACAATGAGCAGTTCTTC.

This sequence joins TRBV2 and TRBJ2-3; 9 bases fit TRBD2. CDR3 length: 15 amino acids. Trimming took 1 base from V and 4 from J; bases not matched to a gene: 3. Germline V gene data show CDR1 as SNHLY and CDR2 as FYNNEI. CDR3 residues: CASSEGLAEADTQYF. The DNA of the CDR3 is TGTGCCAGCAGTGAAGGACTAGCGGAGGCAGATACGCAGTATTTT.

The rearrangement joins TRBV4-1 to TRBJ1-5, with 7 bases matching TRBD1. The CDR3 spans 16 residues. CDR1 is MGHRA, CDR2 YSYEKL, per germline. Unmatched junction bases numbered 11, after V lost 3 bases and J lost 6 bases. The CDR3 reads CASSHADRVVGQPQHF. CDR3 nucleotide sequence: TGCGCCAGCAGCCATGCAGACAGGGTGGTTGGTCAGCCCCAGCATTTT.

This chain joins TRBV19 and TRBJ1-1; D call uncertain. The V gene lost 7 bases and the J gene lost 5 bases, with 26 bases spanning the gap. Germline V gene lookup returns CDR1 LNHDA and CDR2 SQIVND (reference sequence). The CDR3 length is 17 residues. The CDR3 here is CASTRRGGKQKGTEAFF. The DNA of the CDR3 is TGTGCCAGTACCCGCCGGGGAGGCAAACAAAAAGGGACTGAAGCTTTCTTT. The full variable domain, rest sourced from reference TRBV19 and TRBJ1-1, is DGGITQSPKYLFRKEGQNVTLSCEQNLNHDAMYWYRQDPGQGLRLIYYSQIVNDFQKGDIAEGYSVSREKKESFPLTVTSAQKNPTAFYLCASTRRGGKQKGTEAFFGQGTRLTVV.

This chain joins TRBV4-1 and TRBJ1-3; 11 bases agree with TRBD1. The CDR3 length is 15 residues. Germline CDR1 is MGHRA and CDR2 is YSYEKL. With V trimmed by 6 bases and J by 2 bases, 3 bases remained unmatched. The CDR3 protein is CASRPGQGAGNTIYF. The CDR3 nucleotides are TGCGCCAGCAGACCGGGACAGGGGGCTGGAAACACCATATATTTT.

The chain's CDR3 is CASSITGAGETQYF. The CDR3 DNA follows: TGCGCCAGCAGCATAACAGGGGCCGGAGAGACCCAGTACTTC. The rearrangement uses TRBV5-1 and TRBJ2-5, with 7 bases matching TRBD1. Unmatched junction bases numbered 7, after V lost 4 bases and J lost 4 bases. Per the germline V gene, CDR1 is SGHRS and CDR2 is YFSETQ. There are 14 residues in the CDR3.

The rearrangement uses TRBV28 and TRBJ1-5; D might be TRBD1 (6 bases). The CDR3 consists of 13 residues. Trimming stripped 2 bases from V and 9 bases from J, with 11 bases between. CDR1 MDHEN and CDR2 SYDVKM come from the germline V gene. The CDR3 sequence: CASSLTGSRPQHF. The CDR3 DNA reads TGTGCCAGCAGTTTAACAGGGTCTCGGCCCCAGCATTTT.

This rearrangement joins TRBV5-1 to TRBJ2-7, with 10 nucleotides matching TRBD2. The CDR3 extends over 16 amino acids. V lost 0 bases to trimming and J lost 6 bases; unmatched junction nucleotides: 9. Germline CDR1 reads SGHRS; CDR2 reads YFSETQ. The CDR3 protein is CASSLGGLAGVVEQYF. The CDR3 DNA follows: TGCGCCAGCAGCTTGGGGGGCCTAGCGGGAGTCGTCGAGCAGTACTTC.

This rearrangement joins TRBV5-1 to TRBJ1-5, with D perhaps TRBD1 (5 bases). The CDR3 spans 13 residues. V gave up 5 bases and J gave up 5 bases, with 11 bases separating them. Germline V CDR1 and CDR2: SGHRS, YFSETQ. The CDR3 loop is CASSPQGDQPQHF. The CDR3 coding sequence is TGCGCCAGCAGTCCCCAGGGTGATCAGCCCCAGCATTTT.

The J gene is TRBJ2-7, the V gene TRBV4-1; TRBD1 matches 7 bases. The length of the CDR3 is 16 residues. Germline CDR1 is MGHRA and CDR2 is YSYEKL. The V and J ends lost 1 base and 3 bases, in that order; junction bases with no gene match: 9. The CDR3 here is CASSQGRRGGNYEQYF. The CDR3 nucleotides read TGCGCCAGCAGCCAAGGACGTCGAGGGGGCAACTACGAGCAGTACTTC.

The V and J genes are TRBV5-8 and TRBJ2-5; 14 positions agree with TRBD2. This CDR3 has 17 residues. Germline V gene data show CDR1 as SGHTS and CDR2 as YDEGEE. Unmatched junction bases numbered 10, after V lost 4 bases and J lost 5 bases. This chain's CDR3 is CASSGGLAGGRSETQYF. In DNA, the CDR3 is TGTGCCAGCAGCGGAGGACTAGCGGGAGGTAGATCCGAGACCCAGTACTTC.

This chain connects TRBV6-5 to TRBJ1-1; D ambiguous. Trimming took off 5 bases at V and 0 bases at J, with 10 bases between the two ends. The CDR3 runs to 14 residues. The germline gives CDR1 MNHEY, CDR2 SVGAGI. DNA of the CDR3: TGTGCCAGCAGTCCCCGCTCTATGAACACTGAAGCTTTCTTT. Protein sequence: CASSPRSMNTEAFF.

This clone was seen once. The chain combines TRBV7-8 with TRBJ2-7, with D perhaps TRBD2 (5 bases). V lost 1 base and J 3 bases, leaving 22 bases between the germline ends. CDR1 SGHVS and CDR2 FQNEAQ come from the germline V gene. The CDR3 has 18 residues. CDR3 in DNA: TGTGCCAGCAGCTTAGGCCGGCTGGAGGAACTAGTAGGCTACGAGCAGTACTTC. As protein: CASSLGRLEELVGYEQYF. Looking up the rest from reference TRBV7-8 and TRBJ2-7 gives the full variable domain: GAGVSQSPRYKVAKRGQDVALRCDPISGHVSLFWYQQALGQGPEFLTYFQNEAQLDKSGLPSDRFFAERPEGSVSTLKIQRTQQEDSAVYLCASSLGRLEELVGYEQYFGPGTRLTVT.

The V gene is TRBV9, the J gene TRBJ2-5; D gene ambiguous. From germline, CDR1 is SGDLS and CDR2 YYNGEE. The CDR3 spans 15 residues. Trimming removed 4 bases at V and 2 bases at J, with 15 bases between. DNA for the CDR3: TGTGCCAGCAGCCCCGGGTGGTCGGATCAAGAGACCCAGTACTTC. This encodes CASSPGWSDQETQYF.

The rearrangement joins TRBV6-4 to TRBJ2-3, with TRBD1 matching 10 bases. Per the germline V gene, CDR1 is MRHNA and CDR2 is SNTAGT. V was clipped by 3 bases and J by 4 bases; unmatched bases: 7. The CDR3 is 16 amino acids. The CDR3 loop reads CASSESPGTGADTQYF. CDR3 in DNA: TGTGCCAGCAGTGAATCACCCGGGACAGGGGCAGATACGCAGTATTTT.

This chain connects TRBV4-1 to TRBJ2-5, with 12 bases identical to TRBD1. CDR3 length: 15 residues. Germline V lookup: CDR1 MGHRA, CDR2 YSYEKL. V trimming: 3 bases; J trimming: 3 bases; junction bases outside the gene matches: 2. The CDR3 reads CASSQGQGAEETQYF. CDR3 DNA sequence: TGCGCCAGCAGCCAGGGACAGGGGGCTGAAGAGACCCAGTACTTC.

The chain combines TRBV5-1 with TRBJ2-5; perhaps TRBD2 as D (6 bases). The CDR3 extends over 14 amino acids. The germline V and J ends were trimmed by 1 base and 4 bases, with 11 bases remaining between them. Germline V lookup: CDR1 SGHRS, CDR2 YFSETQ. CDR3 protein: CASSLSAGIETQYF. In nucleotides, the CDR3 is TGCGCCAGCAGCTTGAGCGCGGGAATAGAGACCCAGTACTTC.

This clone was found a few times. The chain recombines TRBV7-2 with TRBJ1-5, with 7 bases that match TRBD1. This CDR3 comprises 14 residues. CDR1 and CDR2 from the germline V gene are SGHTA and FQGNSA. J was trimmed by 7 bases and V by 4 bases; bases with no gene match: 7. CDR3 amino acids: CASSSQGSGQPQHF. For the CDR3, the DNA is TGTGCCAGCAGCTCACAGGGGTCGGGGCAGCCCCAGCATTTT.